The clone carrying this TCR beta chain has just a few counts. Its target is not known. Before the COVID-19 pandemic, during about 2011-2019, CD4+ T cells were taken from unexposed donors. After less than 11 days of culture, CD4+ T cells were isolated. Profiled with immunoSEQ multiplex PCR; TCRdb holds only in-frame clones, not every one. Here the sample spans approximately 20,000 clones, 74% being singletons. The data originate from a study of CD4 T cells in relation to SARS-CoV-2 and coronaviruses. The clonotype comes from a human donor in good health. Sequencing was done on a sample of CD4+ T cells from PBMCs, cultured in vitro.

CDR3 sequence: CASSESRVGNSPLHF. The CDR3 DNA sequence: TGTGCCAGCAGTGAATCGAGGGTAGGGAATTCACCCCTCCACTTT. The chain combines TRBV25-1 with TRBJ1-6; no clear D gene. V lost 1 base to trimming and J lost 7 bases, with 11 bases between them. Germline V gives CDR1 MGHDK, CDR2 SYGVNS. The CDR3 has 15 amino acids.